This T cell receptor beta chain originates from a study of blood T cells in healthy people across ages. Notes on the study in general: Since the PBMCs were unsorted, naive and antigen-experienced cells could not be conclusively compared.

It was with a sample-barcoded 5' primer and a J-beta primer mix that a second PCR of roughly 6 to 11 cycles was run. TCRdb recomputed calls from the 5' RACE reads with MiXCR, one row per CDR3 protein. The repertoire consists of about 830,000 distinct CDR3 sequences, with about 59% occurring once and the leading ten covering about a quarter. This CDR3 is built from 14 residues. V lost 7 bases and J 6 bases, leaving 16 bases between the germline ends. To note about this clonotype: Its antigen remains unknown.

Each sample had at least 6.5 million PBMCs isolated. The TCR originated in a man aged 30-40 years in good health. The sample comprised blood. The V call is TRBV12-3 or TRBV12-4, the J call TRBJ2-4; D gene unclear. The CDR3 here is CASTSTPGLNIQYF. The CDR3 DNA reads TGTGCCAGCACCTCAACGCCGGGTCTAAACATTCAGTACTTC.